This TCR beta chain was recorded in a study of blood T cell repertoires in COVID-19. About the research overall: From T cells, B-cell-depleted T cells, or PBMCs came the material, which was cDNA or gDNA.

CDR3 size: 15 residues. From germline, CDR1 is KGHDR and CDR2 SFDVKD. J gave up 5 bases and V 4 bases, and 7 bases lay outside the gene matches. Among Cohort 3 donors, those recovered had two negative PCRs, clearance, or symptom resolution. Assay used: immunoSEQ multiplex PCR; TCRdb lists only in-frame clones, some missing. The sample comprises 300,000 to 350,000 clones, approximately 84% of which are singletons, and more than 1% rests with the top ten. V is TRBV24-1 and J is TRBJ2-7; TRBD1 aligns across 10 bases. The source material was PBMCs or T cells enriched from blood (not recorded which). This TCR derives from a woman between 25 and 40 years old who had recovered from COVID-19. The CDR3 is CATSDPTGTGDEQYF. The DNA of the CDR3 is TGTGCCACCAGTGACCCTACCGGGACAGGGGACGAGCAGTACTTC.